These 7 T cell receptor beta chains were all obtained from the same sample, sequenced in a study of identical twins. One entry per CDR3 protein, called by TCRdb with MiXCR from the 5' RACE reads. This table has fewer than 900,000 distinct CDR3 sequences, around a sixth appearing once. This sample was shared with a second study, whose subject was T cells expressing NK-cell markers.

Sample: PBMCs. All receptors come from a woman aged 18-35 years in good health.

V usage is TRBV20-1 and J usage is TRBJ2-1; D could derive from TRBD1 or TRBD2 (5 bases each). V was clipped by 6 bases and J by 0 bases, with 15 bases between them. Per germline, CDR1 DFQATT and CDR2 SNEGSKA (reference sequence). CDR3 length equals 15 residues. CDR3 bases: TGCAGTGCCGGAGTTGCGAGGGGCTCCTACAATGAGCAGTTCTTC. Translating gives CSAGVARGSYNEQFF.

This clonotype occurred a few times. The rearrangement links TRBV12-3 or TRBV12-4 to TRBJ2-3; 14 bases align to TRBD2. The CDR3 is made up of 18 amino acids. Unmatched junction bases numbered 8, after V lost 6 bases and J lost 0 bases. The CDR3 DNA follows: TGTGCCAGCAGCCCTGGGACTAGCGGGAGTTCTAGCACAGATACGCAGTATTTT. This sequence encodes CASSPGTSGSSSTDTQYF.

The V call is TRBV20-1, the J call TRBJ2-2; no clear D gene. This CDR3 is 12 amino acids long. Germline assignment: CDR1 DFQATT and CDR2 SNEGSKA (reference sequence). The V and J ends lost 3 bases and 12 bases respectively, with 14 bases between them. CDR3 amino acids: CSASRWEDQLFF. The CDR3 DNA sequence: TGCAGTGCTAGTCGGTGGGAAGATCAGCTGTTTTTT.

The chain uses TRBV7-2 and TRBJ2-5; the D gene is possibly TRBD2 (6 bases). The CDR3 sequence is 15 residues long. The germline CDR1 and CDR2 sequences are SGHTA and FQGNSA. Trimming shortened V by 5 bases and J by 4 bases, and 17 bases separated the two germline ends. CDR3 in amino acids: CASSRQVGRGETQYF. The DNA for the CDR3 is TGTGCCAGCAGCCGTCAAGTAGGGCGGGGAGAGACCCAGTACTTC. The variable domain in full, with the rest retrieved from reference TRBV7-2 and TRBJ2-5, is GAGVSQSPSNKVTEKGKDVELRCDPISGHTALYWYRQSLGQGLEFLIYFQGNSAPDKSGLPSDRFSAERTGGSVSTLTIQRTQQEDSAVYLCASSRQVGRGETQYFGPGTRLLVL.

This clonotype was counted only a few times. J is TRBJ2-3 and V is TRBV28; 9 nucleotides line up with TRBD1. This CDR3 contains 16 residues. Germline CDR1 and CDR2: MDHEN and SYDVKM. The trim removed 2 bases at V and 1 base at J, leaving 4 bases unmatched. The CDR3 sequence is CASSLMTGGGTDTQYF. As DNA, the CDR3 is TGTGCCAGCAGTTTAATGACAGGGGGAGGCACAGATACGCAGTATTTT.

This clonotype was recorded a few times. V and J are TRBV5-6 and TRBJ2-7, with a tentative D call TRBD2 (5 bases). Trimming removed 2 bases from V and 2 bases from J, with 20 bases in between. The CDR3 is 17 residues long. CDR1 and CDR2 from the germline V gene are SGHDT and YYEEEE. CDR3 sequence reads: CASSLFLRWTSTYEQYF. The CDR3 DNA is TGTGCCAGCAGCTTATTCTTGAGGTGGACTTCCACCTACGAGCAGTACTTC.

This clonotype has a handful of counts. The genes are TRBV7-9 and TRBJ1-1; 10 positions match TRBD1. Per germline, CDR1 SEHNR and CDR2 FQNEAQ (reference sequence). J was trimmed by 3 bases and V by 5 bases; bases with no gene match: 3. The CDR3 runs to 14 residues. CDR3 loop: CASSHGQGDTEAFF. CDR3 DNA: TGTGCCAGCAGCCACGGACAGGGGGACACTGAAGCTTTCTTT. Combining the CDR3 with reference TRBV7-9 and TRBJ1-1 gives the whole variable domain DTGVSQNPRHKITKRGQNVTFRCDPISEHNRLYWYRQTLGQGPEFLTYFQNEAQLEKSRLLSDRFSAERPKGSFSTLEIQRTEQGDSAMYLCASSHGQGDTEAFFGQGTRLTVV.